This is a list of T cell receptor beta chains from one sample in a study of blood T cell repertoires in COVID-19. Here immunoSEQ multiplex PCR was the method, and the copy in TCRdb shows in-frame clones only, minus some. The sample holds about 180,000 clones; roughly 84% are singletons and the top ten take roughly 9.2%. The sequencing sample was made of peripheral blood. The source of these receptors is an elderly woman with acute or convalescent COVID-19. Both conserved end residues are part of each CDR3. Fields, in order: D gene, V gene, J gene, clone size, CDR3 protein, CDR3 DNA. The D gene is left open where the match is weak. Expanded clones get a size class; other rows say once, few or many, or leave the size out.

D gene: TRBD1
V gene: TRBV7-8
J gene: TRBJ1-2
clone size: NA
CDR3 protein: CASSMGQGAFNNYGYTF
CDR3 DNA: TGTGCCAGCAGCATGGGACAGGGGGCCTTCAACAACTATGGCTACACCTTC

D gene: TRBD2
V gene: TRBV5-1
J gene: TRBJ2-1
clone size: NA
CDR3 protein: CASSLEPGAGALSLAGNEQFF
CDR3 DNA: TGCGCCAGCAGCTTGGAGCCGGGAGCGGGGGCCCTCAGTTTAGCAGGCAATGAGCAGTTCTTC

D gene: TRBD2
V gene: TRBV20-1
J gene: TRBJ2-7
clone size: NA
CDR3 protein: CSASSLAGLQAYEQYF
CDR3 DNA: TGCAGTGCTAGTTCTCTAGCGGGGCTACAGGCCTACGAGCAGTACTTC

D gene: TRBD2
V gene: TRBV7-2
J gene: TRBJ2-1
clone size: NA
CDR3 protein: CASSPWAGDSYNEQFF
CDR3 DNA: TGTGCCAGCTCACCCTGGGCGGGAGACTCCTACAATGAGCAGTTCTTC

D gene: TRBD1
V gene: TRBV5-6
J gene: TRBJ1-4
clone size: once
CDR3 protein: CASSRGAGTANEKLFF
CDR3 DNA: TGTGCCAGCAGCCGCGGGGCCGGGACAGCCAATGAAAAACTGTTTTTT

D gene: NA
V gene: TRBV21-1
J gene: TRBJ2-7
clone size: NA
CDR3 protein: CASNERKRMGVWDRGNEQYF
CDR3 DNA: TGTGCCAGCAACGAGCGCAAGAGGATGGGAGTTTGGGACAGGGGCAACGAGCAGTACTTC

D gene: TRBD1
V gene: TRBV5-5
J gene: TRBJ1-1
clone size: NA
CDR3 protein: CASSTLGGANTEAFF
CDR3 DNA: TGTGCCAGCAGCACACTAGGGGGCGCGAACACTGAAGCTTTCTTT

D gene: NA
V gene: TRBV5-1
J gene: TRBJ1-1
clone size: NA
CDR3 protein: CASTNRDNEAFF
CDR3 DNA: TGCGCCAGCACTAACCGGGACAATGAAGCTTTCTTT

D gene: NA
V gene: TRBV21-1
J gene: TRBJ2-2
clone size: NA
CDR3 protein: CASSKVSWGRVAGELFF
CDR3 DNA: TGTGCCAGCAGCAAAGTCAGTTGGGGGCGGGTGGCCGGGGAGCTGTTTTTT

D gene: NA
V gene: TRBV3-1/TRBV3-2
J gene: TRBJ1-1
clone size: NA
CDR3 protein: CASRGRGWNTEAFF
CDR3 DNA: TGTGCCAGCAGGGGCAGGGGATGGAACACTGAAGCTTTCTTT

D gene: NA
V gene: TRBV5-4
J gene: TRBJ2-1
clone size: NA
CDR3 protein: CASSPGGGLSYNEQFF
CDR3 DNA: TGTGCCAGCAGTCCCGGGGGAGGACTCTCCTACAATGAGCAGTTCTTC

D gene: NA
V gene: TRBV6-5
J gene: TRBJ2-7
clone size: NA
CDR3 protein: CASRGDTHHEQYF
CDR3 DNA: TGTGCCAGCAGAGGGGACACCCACCACGAGCAGTACTTC

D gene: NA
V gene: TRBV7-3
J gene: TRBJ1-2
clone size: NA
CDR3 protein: CASSPIHGYGYTF
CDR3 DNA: TGTGCCAGCAGCCCGATACATGGCTATGGCTACACCTTC

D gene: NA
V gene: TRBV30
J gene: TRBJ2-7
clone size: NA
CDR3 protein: CAWSVGEVGTYEQYF
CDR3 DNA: TGTGCCTGGAGTGTAGGGGAGGTAGGCACCTACGAGCAGTACTTC

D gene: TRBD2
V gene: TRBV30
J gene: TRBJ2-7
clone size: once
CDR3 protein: CAWSAGGGTYEQYF
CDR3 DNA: TGTGCCTGGAGTGCTGGGGGGGGAACCTACGAGCAGTACTTC

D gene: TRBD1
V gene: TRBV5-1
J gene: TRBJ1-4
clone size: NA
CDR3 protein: CASSTRAGGDEKLFF
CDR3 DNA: TGCGCCAGCAGTACGCGGGCAGGGGGCGATGAAAAACTGTTTTTT

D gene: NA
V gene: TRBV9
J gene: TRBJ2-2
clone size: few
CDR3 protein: CASSGGPGELFF
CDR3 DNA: TGTGCCAGCAGTGGAGGGCCCGGGGAGCTGTTTTTT

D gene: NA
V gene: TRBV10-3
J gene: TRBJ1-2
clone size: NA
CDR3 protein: CAISAGVGVNYGYTF
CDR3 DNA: TGTGCCATCAGTGCTGGGGTGGGAGTAAACTATGGCTACACCTTC

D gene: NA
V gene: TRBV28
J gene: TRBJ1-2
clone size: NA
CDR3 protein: CASSFRQGMAYGYTF
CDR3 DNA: TGTGCCAGCAGTTTCCGGCAGGGGATGGCCTATGGCTACACCTTC

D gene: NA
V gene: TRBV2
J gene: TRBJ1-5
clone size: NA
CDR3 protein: CASRKDRIVDQPQHF
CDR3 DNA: TGTGCCAGCAGGAAGGACAGAATCGTTGATCAGCCCCAGCATTTT

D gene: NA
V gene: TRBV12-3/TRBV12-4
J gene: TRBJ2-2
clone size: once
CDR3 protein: CASSSGVGGELFF
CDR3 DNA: TGTGCCAGCAGTTCCGGGGTAGGGGGGGAGCTGTTTTTT

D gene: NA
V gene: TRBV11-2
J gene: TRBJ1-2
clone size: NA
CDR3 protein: CASSPRGQSAIYGYTF
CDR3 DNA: TGTGCCAGCAGCCCCCGCGGGCAGTCAGCAATCTATGGCTACACCTTC

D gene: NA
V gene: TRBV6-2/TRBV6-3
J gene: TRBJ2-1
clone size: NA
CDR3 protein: CASSSLASEQFF
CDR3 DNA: TGTGCCAGCAGCTCCCTTGCGAGTGAGCAGTTCTTC

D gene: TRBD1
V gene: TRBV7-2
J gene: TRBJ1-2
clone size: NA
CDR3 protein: CASSPRGTGYGYTF
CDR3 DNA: TGTGCCAGCAGCCCCAGAGGGACAGGTTATGGCTACACCTTC

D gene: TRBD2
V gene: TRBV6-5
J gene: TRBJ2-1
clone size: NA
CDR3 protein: CASSSRLAGVSEQFF
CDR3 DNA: TGTGCCAGCAGTTCCAGACTAGCGGGAGTTAGTGAGCAGTTCTTC

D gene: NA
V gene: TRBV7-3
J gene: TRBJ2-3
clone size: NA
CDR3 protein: CASSPSSTDTQYF
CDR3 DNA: TGTGCCAGCAGCCCGTCTAGCACAGATACGCAGTATTTT

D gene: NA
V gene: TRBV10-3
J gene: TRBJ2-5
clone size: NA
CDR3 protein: CAISTGMGETQYF
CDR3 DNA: TGTGCCATCAGCACAGGGATGGGAGAGACCCAGTACTTC

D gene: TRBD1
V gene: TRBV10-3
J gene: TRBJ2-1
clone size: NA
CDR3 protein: CAISAPTSGQGANEQFF
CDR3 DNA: TGTGCCATCAGTGCCCCAACTTCGGGACAGGGAGCCAATGAGCAGTTCTTC

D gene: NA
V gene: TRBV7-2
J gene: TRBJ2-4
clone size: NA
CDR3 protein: CASSRTEGRDIQYF
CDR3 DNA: TGTGCCAGCAGCAGGACAGAGGGCCGGGACATTCAGTACTTC

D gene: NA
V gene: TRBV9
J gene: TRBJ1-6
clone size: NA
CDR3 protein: CASSVATGVDSPLHF
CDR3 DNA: TGTGCCAGCAGCGTAGCTACCGGGGTCGACTCACCCCTCCACTTT

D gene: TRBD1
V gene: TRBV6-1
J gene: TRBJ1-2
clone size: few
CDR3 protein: CASSEWGQYGYTF
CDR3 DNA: TGTGCCAGCAGTGAGTGGGGACAGTATGGCTACACCTTC

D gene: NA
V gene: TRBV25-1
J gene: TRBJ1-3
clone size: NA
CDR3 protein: CASISSREAYGNTIYF
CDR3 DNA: TGTGCCAGCATTTCCTCCAGGGAGGCTTACGGAAACACCATATATTTT

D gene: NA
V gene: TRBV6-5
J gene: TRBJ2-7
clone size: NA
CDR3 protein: CASSKPGLNYEQYF
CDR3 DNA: TGTGCCAGCAGTAAACCGGGACTGAATTACGAGCAGTACTTC

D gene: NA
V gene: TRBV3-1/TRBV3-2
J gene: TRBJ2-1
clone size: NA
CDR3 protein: CASSQDVGTYNEQFF
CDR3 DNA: TGTGCCAGCAGCCAAGATGTGGGCACCTACAATGAGCAGTTCTTC

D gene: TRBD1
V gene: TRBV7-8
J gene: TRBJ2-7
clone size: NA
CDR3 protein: CASSHQTGGEQYF
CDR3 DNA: TGTGCCAGCAGCCATCAAACAGGGGGCGAGCAGTACTTC

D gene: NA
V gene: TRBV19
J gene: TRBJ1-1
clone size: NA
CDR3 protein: CASSNQNTEAFF
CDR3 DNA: TGTGCCAGTAGTAATCAGAACACTGAAGCTTTCTTT

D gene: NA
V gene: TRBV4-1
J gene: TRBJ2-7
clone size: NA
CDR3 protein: CASSQGGGRGRHEQYF
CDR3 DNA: TGCGCCAGCAGCCAAGGTGGAGGCAGGGGACGCCACGAGCAGTACTTC

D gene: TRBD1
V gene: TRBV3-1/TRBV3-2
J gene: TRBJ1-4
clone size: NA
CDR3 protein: CASSQGTGREKLFF
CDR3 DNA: TGTGCCAGCAGCCAAGGGACAGGGAGAGAAAAACTGTTTTTT

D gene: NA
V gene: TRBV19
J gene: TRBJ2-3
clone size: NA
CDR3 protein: CASRESDTQYF
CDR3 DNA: TGTGCCAGTCGAGAGTCAGATACGCAGTATTTT

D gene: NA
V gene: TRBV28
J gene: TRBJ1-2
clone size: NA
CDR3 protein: CASSPGGGYYGYTF
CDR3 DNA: TGTGCCAGCAGCCCCGGCGGGGGATACTATGGCTACACCTTC

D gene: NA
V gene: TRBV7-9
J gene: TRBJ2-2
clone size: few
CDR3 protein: CASRAGLSNTGELFF
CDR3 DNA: TGTGCCAGCAGGGCGGGACTTTCGAACACCGGGGAGCTGTTTTTT

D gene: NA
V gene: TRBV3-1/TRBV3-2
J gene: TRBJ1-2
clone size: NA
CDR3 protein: CASSLGEADYGYTF
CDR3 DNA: TGTGCCAGCAGCCTAGGGGAGGCCGACTATGGCTACACCTTC

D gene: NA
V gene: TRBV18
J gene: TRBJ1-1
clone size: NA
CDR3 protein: CASSPSTGTSTEAFF
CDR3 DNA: TGTGCCAGCTCACCATCCACAGGGACCAGCACTGAAGCTTTCTTT

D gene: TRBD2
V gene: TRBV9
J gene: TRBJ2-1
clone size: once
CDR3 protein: CASAESGSLWNEQFF
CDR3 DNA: TGTGCCAGTGCGGAGAGCGGGAGTCTCTGGAATGAGCAGTTCTTC

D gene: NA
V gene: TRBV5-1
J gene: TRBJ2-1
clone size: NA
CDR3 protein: CASSLTRPRDMYNEQFF
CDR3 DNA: TGCGCCAGCAGCTTGACTCGCCCCCGGGACATGTACAATGAGCAGTTCTTC

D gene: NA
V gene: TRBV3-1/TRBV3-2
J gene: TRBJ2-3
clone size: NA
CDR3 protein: CASTGSRNAGTQYF
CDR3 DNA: TGTGCCAGCACCGGGAGCCGGAACGCCGGTACGCAGTATTTT

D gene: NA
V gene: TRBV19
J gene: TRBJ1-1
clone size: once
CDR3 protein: CASKAGNTEAFF
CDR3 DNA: TGTGCCAGTAAGGCGGGGAACACTGAAGCTTTCTTT

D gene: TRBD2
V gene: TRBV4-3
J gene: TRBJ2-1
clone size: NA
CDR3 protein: CASSLLAGGPNEQFF
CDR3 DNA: TGCGCCAGCAGCCTACTAGCGGGGGGCCCAAATGAGCAGTTCTTC

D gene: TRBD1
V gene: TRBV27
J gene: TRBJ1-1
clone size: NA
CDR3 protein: CASRDRGLVNTEAFF
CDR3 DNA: TGTGCCAGCCGGGACAGGGGGCTTGTGAACACTGAAGCTTTCTTT

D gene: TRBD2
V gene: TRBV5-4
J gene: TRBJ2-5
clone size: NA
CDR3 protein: CASSSPSGRARETQYF
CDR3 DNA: TGTGCCAGCAGCTCCCCTAGCGGGAGGGCCAGGGAGACCCAGTACTTC

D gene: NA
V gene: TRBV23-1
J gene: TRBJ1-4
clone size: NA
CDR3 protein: CASSNTTGTHTDPTNEKLFF
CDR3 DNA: TGCGCCAGCAGCAATACCACCGGGACACACACCGACCCAACTAATGAAAAACTGTTTTTT

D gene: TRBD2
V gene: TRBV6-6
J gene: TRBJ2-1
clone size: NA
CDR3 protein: CASSPRRTSGRGYNEQFF
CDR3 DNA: TGTGCCAGCAGTCCCCGAAGGACTAGCGGGAGGGGCTACAATGAGCAGTTCTTC